The next 30 T cell receptor beta chains were all read from a single sample in a study of CD8 T cells in Susac syndrome. Roughly 0.45 to 1 ug RNA was reverse transcribed with random hexamers. TCRdb reanalysed the immunoSEQ multiplex PCR reads using MiXCR and keeps one entry per CDR3 protein. The repertoire holds a few hundred thousand distinct CDR3 sequences, over 75% seen once, with roughly 0.21% in the top ten. What was sequenced was CD8+ T cells from PBMCs. The receptors were gathered from a human donor with multiple sclerosis.

The genes are TRBV2 and TRBJ2-7; 8 bases match TRBD1. Trimming at V came to 4 bases and at J to 3 bases, leaving 11 bases not matched to a gene. This CDR3 spans 16 amino acids. Looked up from germline, CDR1 is SNHLY and CDR2 is FYNNEI. In DNA form, the CDR3 reads TGTGCCAGCAGTGTCCCCACTGGACAGGGAGACTACGAGCAGTACTTC. The encoded protein is CASSVPTGQGDYEQYF.

The CDR3 loop is CSALSKGLLIGEFF. CDR3 nucleotides: TGCAGCGCCCTCTCGAAGGGACTGCTCATCGGGGAGTTCTTC. The V gene is TRBV29-1, the J gene TRBJ2-1, with a possible D match to TRBD2 (6 bases). Germline-derived CDR1 and CDR2 are SQVTM and ANQGSEA. There are 14 residues in the CDR3. Trimming removed 7 bases from V and 14 bases from J, with 27 bases in between.

The V call is TRBV10-3, the J call TRBJ2-7; 9 nucleotides match TRBD1. Germline V gives CDR1 ENHRY, CDR2 SYGVKD. This CDR3 contains 19 residues. V gave up 0 bases and J gave up 3 bases; unmatched junction bases: 15. In DNA form, the CDR3 reads TGTGCCATCAGTGAGTCCGATGGGTGGCAGGGACAGGGTTTCTACGAGCAGTACTTC. Translated: CAISESDGWQGQGFYEQYF.

The J gene is TRBJ2-7, the V gene TRBV10-2, with unresolved D. The CDR3 has 13 amino acids. The V gene lost 8 bases and the J gene lost 5 bases, with 16 bases spanning the gap. CDR1 is WSHSY and CDR2 is SAAADI in the germline V gene. The CDR3 protein is CASGQAQWNEQYF. CDR3 DNA sequence: TGCGCCAGCGGGCAGGCCCAGTGGAACGAGCAGTACTTC.

The V call is TRBV3-1, the J call TRBJ2-1; 7 bases fit TRBD2. The CDR3 is made up of 14 amino acids. In germline, CDR1 is LGHDT, CDR2 YNNKEL (reference sequence). V was clipped by 4 bases and J by 9 bases; unmatched bases: 9. The CDR3 DNA sequence: TGTGCCAGCAGCCCCGGGGCTAGCGGAGTTGAGCAGTTCTTC. This translates into CASSPGASGVEQFF.

The V call is TRBV7-9, the J call TRBJ2-2, with a weak D call TRBD1 (6 bases). The CDR3 extends over 18 amino acids. Per the germline V gene, CDR1 is SEHNR and CDR2 is FQNEAQ (reference sequence). V was pared by 0 bases and J by 6 bases, with 20 bases between. The CDR3 reads CASSLASGTQLNAGELFF. The DNA for the CDR3 is TGTGCCAGCAGCTTAGCATCCGGGACACAACTAAACGCCGGGGAGCTGTTTTTT.

This chain joins TRBV4-3 and TRBJ1-6; D remains ambiguous. The V gene lost 0 bases and the J gene lost 4 bases, with 7 bases spanning the gap. Germline assignment: CDR1 LGHNA and CDR2 YSLEER. The CDR3 spans 15 residues. This CDR3 reads CASSQEVGYNSPLHF. The CDR3, as DNA: TGCGCCAGCAGCCAAGAAGTGGGGTATAATTCACCCCTCCACTTT.

This clonotype was counted only a few times. The chain carries TRBV5-4 and TRBJ2-1; 9 bases line up with TRBD2. Germline V gene sequence: CDR1 SGHNT, CDR2 YYREEE (reference sequence). CDR3 length: 15 residues. V dropped 4 bases and J dropped 10; count of bases not matched to a gene: 12. This chain's CDR3 is CASSPSGTSREEQFF. CDR3 bases: TGTGCCAGCAGCCCCTCCGGGACTAGCCGGGAGGAGCAGTTCTTC.

The V call is TRBV29-1, the J call TRBJ2-3; D tentatively fits TRBD1 or TRBD2 (5 bases each). V was pared by 0 bases and J by 0 bases, with 13 bases between. The CDR3 consists of 16 residues. CDR1 and CDR2 from the germline V gene are SQVTM and ANQGSEA. CDR3: CSVEDRDGMSTDTQYF. The CDR3 nucleotides read TGCAGCGTTGAAGATCGGGACGGGATGAGCACAGATACGCAGTATTTT.

The gene calls are TRBV7-2 and TRBJ2-7, with TRBD2 matching 9 bases. This CDR3 is built from 14 residues. Trimming took 4 bases from V and 7 from J; bases not matched to a gene: 8. Germline V lookup: CDR1 SGHTA, CDR2 FQGNSA. This chain's CDR3 is CASSWALAGKEQYF. The CDR3, as DNA: TGTGCCAGCAGCTGGGCGCTAGCGGGAAAGGAGCAGTACTTC. Drawing the rest from reference TRBV7-2 and TRBJ2-7, the complete variable domain is GAGVSQSPSNKVTEKGKDVELRCDPISGHTALYWYRQSLGQGLEFLIYFQGNSAPDKSGLPSDRFSAERTGGSVSTLTIQRTQQEDSAVYLCASSWALAGKEQYFGPGTRLTVT.

The chain employs TRBV27 and TRBJ1-2; D might be TRBD1 (5 bases). The CDR3 consists of 17 residues. V lost 6 bases and J 2 bases, leaving 22 bases between the germline ends. Germline CDR1 and CDR2: MNHEY and SMNVEV (reference sequence). The CDR3 region has the DNA TGTGCCAGCAGCACTCTTAGGGCAGGGATAACAAACTATGGCTACACCTTC. As protein: CASSTLRAGITNYGYTF.

The chain uses TRBV5-6 and TRBJ2-7, with 14 bases aligning to TRBD2. The V and J ends lost 4 bases and 6 bases, in that order; junction bases with no gene match: 6. Germline V gene sequence: CDR1 SGHDT, CDR2 YYEEEE. The CDR3 extends over 15 amino acids. This CDR3 is CASSPPGLAGAEQYF. Written as DNA, the CDR3 is TGTGCCAGCAGCCCTCCGGGACTAGCGGGAGCCGAGCAGTACTTC.

The CDR3 region is CASPGLNTGELFF. The CDR3 DNA is TGTGCCAGCCCAGGACTTAACACCGGGGAGCTGTTTTTT. The rearrangement joins TRBV19 to TRBJ2-2; D may be TRBD2 (5 bases). V was cut by 9 bases and J by 2 bases, with 10 bases left in between. Germline CDR1 is LNHDA and CDR2 is SQIVND (reference sequence). The CDR3 is 13 residues long.

A single count supports this clonotype. The V call is TRBV3-1, the J call TRBJ2-5; D is unclear. V was shortened by 4 bases and J by 5 bases, with 14 bases between the two germline ends. CDR1 is LGHDT, CDR2 YNNKEL, per germline (reference sequence). The CDR3 is 14 residues long. This CDR3 reads CASSRGMVRETQYF. The CDR3 DNA reads as TGTGCCAGCAGCCGCGGTATGGTGCGGGAGACCCAGTACTTC.

This clonotype was recorded once. The chain couples TRBV5-5 to TRBJ1-1; 8 bases agree with TRBD1. Trimming at V came to 4 bases and at J to 1 base, leaving 6 bases not matched to a gene. The germline gives CDR1 SGHKS, CDR2 YYEKEE (reference sequence). The CDR3 runs to 15 residues. The DNA of the CDR3 is TGTGCCAGCAGCCTGTCGGACAGGGCGAACACTGAAGCTTTCTTT. It specifies CASSLSDRANTEAFF.

The J gene is TRBJ2-1, the V gene TRBV28; 8 bases line up with TRBD2. CDR3 length: 15 amino acids. The V gene end was trimmed by 1 base and the J gene end by 5 bases; junction bases not matched to a gene: 4. Germline V gene lookup returns CDR1 MDHEN and CDR2 SYDVKM. The CDR3 sequence: CASSLSASGHNEQFF. The CDR3 DNA sequence: TGTGCCAGCAGTTTATCTGCTAGCGGGCACAATGAGCAGTTCTTC. The entire variable domain, with the rest obtained from reference TRBV28 and TRBJ2-1, is as follows: DVKVTQSSRYLVKRTGEKVFLECVQDMDHENMFWYRQDPGLGLRLIYFSYDVKMKEKGDIPEGYSVSREKKERFSLILESASTNQTSMYLCASSLSASGHNEQFFGPGTRLTVL.

The V gene is TRBV7-9, the J gene TRBJ1-1; tentatively, D is TRBD1 (5 bases). The V end was cut by 4 bases, the J end by 2 bases, with 14 bases between. The CDR3 spans 15 residues. Germline CDR1 SEHNR, CDR2 FQNEAQ (reference sequence). The CDR3 sequence: CASSSRDAGNTEAFF. In nucleotides, the CDR3 is TGTGCCAGCAGCTCCCGGGACGCAGGAAACACTGAAGCTTTCTTT.

The chain couples TRBV10-2 to TRBJ1-1; TRBD1 might be the D (5 bases). Germline CDR1 is WSHSY and CDR2 is SAAADI. The CDR3 is made up of 13 amino acids. Trimming pared 4 bases from V and 5 bases from J, leaving 11 bases between. DNA of the CDR3: TGCGCCAGCAGTGGAGGGGCGGGGACTGAAGCTTTCTTT. Residues: CASSGGAGTEAFF.

The J gene is TRBJ2-7, the V gene TRBV11-2, with D unclear. CDR1 and CDR2 (germline): SGHAT, FQNNGV. Between the trimmed V and J ends, which lost 5 bases and 4 bases, there was a span of 15 bases. The CDR3 sequence is 14 residues long. The CDR3 is CASSPGRWGYEQYF. In DNA form, the CDR3 reads TGTGCCAGCAGCCCCGGCCGTTGGGGATACGAGCAGTACTTC.

Details on this clonotype: It is likely a read error, because the conserved phenylalanine at the end of the CDR3 is missing. This sequence joins TRBV28 and TRBJ2-7, with 8 bases fitting TRBD1. The V segment lost 5 bases and the J segment 5 bases; nucleotides outside the gene matches: 8. The CDR3 covers 14 residues. Germline loops: CDR1 MDHEN, CDR2 SYDVKM. The chain's CDR3 is CASSPHRGLDEQYL. CDR3 bases: TGTGCCAGCAGTCCCCACAGGGGGTTGGACGAGCAGTACCTC.

The gene calls are TRBV7-9 and TRBJ2-7, with D unclear. The CDR3 contains 14 residues. Germline CDR1 reads SEHNR; CDR2 reads FQNEAQ (reference sequence). V lost 2 bases, J lost 3 bases, and 11 bases lay in between. The CDR3 DNA reads as TGTGCCAGCAGCTTATCGCAGAGAGACTACGAGCAGTACTTC. Amino acid sequence: CASSLSQRDYEQYF.

The chain has TRBV24-1 and TRBJ1-2, with 7 bases aligning to TRBD1. With V trimmed by 4 bases and J by 8 bases, 15 bases remained unmatched. Germline V gives CDR1 KGHDR, CDR2 SFDVKD. The CDR3 spans 16 residues. The CDR3 nucleotides read TGTGCCACCAGTGAGAAGGTGGCGGAGGGGGCTTTCGGCTACACCTTC. Protein product: CATSEKVAEGAFGYTF.

Points on this clonotype: The CDR3 does not end in the conserved phenylalanine or tryptophan, so this is likely a read error. The V gene is TRBV7-9, the J gene TRBJ2-7, with D perhaps being TRBD1 or TRBD2 (5 bases each). CDR1 SEHNR and CDR2 FQNEAQ come from the germline V gene (reference sequence). V lost 0 bases and J lost 3, with 9 bases in between. The CDR3 contains 14 residues. CDR3 sequence (DNA): TGTGCCAGCAGCTTAGCGGAGAGGGGCTACGAGCAGTACTCC. Encoded protein: CASSLAERGYEQYS.

The rearrangement uses TRBV4-3 and TRBJ2-7; TRBD1 is a possible D gene (5 bases). Germline V gives CDR1 LGHNA, CDR2 YSLEER. Trimming removed 4 bases from V and 4 bases from J, with 17 bases in between. The CDR3 is 15 residues long. This chain's CDR3 is CASSRGRGMVYEQYF. The CDR3 nucleotides are TGCGCCAGCAGCCGAGGAAGGGGTATGGTTTACGAGCAGTACTTC.

The rearrangement links TRBV6-5 to TRBJ1-5; D ambiguous. The CDR3 is made up of 17 amino acids. Germline lookup yields CDR1 MNHEY and CDR2 SVGAGI. The V end was cut by 5 bases, the J end by 1 base, with 18 bases between. CDR3 in DNA: TGTGCCAGCAGTCACACCCAGGACCGAGGGAGCAATCAGCCCCAGCATTTT. Translating it yields CASSHTQDRGSNQPQHF.

This chain joins TRBV29-1 and TRBJ2-7, with 7 positions matching TRBD1. This CDR3 has 15 residues. V dropped 2 bases and J dropped 1; count of bases not matched to a gene: 8. Germline CDR1 reads SQVTM; CDR2 reads ANQGSEA. Here the CDR3 reads CSVEWVGTASYEQYF. The CDR3, as DNA: TGCAGCGTTGAATGGGTGGGGACAGCTTCCTACGAGCAGTACTTC.

The CDR3 sequence is CATSEAGTSRADEQFF. The CDR3 bases are TGTGCCACCAGTGAAGCCGGGACTAGCAGGGCGGATGAGCAGTTCTTC. The J gene is TRBJ2-1, the V gene TRBV24-1; TRBD2 matches 9 bases. V lost 4 bases and J lost 8; bases outside the gene matches: 11. The CDR3 totals 16 residues. Germline CDR1 and CDR2: KGHDR and SFDVKD.

This chain links TRBV20-1 with TRBJ2-1, with 12 bases fitting TRBD2. J was trimmed by 9 bases and V by 4 bases; bases with no gene match: 7. The length of the CDR3 is 14 residues. Germline V gives CDR1 DFQATT, CDR2 SNEGSKA (reference sequence). The CDR3 here is CSAKTSGSQGEQFF. CDR3 in DNA: TGCAGTGCTAAGACTAGCGGGAGTCAAGGTGAGCAGTTCTTC.

V gene TRBV5-6 combines with J gene TRBJ2-7, with D unresolved. The CDR3 runs 15 residues. From germline, CDR1 is SGHDT and CDR2 YYEEEE. V gave up 0 bases and J gave up 0 bases, with 10 bases separating them. The chain's CDR3 is CASSLVAISSYEQYF. The DNA for the CDR3 is TGTGCCAGCAGCTTGGTGGCCATCAGCTCCTACGAGCAGTACTTC.

The CDR3 coding sequence is TGTGCCACCAGGGGGAATCCAGGCACAGATACGCAGTATTTT. Translation gives CATRGNPGTDTQYF. The rearrangement uses TRBV15 and TRBJ2-3; D remains ambiguous. The CDR3 is 14 amino acids. Per germline, CDR1 LNHNV and CDR2 YYDKDF (reference sequence). V gave up 6 bases and J gave up 1 base, with 11 bases separating them.